This T cell receptor (beta chain) was retrieved from a study of shared clonotypes between healthy human individuals. Study at large: The plates for each donor numbered three CD4 naive, three CD4 memory, two CD8 naive and one CD8 memory. Study observations and caveats: Rarefaction curves obtained for sorted subsets showed sequencing incomplete despite large depth.

Recent vaccinations or acute infections were absent in the healthy HIV-negative adult donors. Into CD45RA+ naive and CD45RA-negative memory subsets, the CD4+ cells were split. This table comes from immunoSEQ multiplex PCR, and its TCRdb copy is limited to in-frame clones, with some not included. The sample carries about 1 million clones, around 78% recorded once. V dropped 6 bases and J dropped 5 bases, with 26 bases sitting between them. The CDR3 runs to 17 residues. A note on this clone: Its antigen is unidentified.

This rearrangement joins TRBV23-1 to TRBJ2-7, with D possibly being TRBD1 or TRBD2 (7 bases each). TRBV23-1 is placed among ORFs of uncertain function. The sequencing sample was made of memory CD4+ T cells from PBMCs. As to subset: CD45RA-negative fraction. This clonotype originated in a man aged 18 to 30 in good health. Some clones in this sample may be carry-over from other donors' samples. Written as DNA, the CDR3 is TGCGCCAGCAGCCAAGTCAAGGGGCTGACAGGGAGGGACGAGCAGTACTTC. Its protein is CASSQVKGLTGRDEQYF.